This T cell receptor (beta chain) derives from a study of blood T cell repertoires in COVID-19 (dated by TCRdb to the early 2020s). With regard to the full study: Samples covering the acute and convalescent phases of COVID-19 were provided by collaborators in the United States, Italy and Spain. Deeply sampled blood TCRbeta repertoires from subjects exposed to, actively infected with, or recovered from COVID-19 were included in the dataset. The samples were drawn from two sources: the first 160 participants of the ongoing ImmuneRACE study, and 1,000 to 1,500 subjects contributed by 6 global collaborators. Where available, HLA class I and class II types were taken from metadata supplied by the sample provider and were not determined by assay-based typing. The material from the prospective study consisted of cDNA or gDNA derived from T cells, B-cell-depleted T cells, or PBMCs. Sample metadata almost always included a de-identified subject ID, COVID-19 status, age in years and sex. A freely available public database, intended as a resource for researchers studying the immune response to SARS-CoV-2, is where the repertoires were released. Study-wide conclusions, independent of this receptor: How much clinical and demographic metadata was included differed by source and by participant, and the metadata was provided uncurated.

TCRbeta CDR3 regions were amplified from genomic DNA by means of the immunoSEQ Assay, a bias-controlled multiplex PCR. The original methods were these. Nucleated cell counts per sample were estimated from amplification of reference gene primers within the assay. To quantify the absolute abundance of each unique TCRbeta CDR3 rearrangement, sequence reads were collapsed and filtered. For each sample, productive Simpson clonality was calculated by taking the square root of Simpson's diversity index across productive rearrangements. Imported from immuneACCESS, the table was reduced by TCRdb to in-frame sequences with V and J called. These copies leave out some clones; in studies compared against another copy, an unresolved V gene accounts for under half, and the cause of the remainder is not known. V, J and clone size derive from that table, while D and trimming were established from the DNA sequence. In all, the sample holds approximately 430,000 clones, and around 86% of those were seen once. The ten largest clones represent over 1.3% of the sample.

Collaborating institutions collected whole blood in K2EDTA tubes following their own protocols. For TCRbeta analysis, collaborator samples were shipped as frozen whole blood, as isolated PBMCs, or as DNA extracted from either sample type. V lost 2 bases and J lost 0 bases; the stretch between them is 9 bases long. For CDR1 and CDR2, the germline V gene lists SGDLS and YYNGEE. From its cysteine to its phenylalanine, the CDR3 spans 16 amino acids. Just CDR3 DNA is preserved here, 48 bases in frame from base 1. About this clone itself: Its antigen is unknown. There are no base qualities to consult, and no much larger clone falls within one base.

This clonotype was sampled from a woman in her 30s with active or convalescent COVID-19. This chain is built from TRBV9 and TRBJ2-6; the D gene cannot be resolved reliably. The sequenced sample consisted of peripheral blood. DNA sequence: TGTGCCAGCAGCGTTTTGGGCAGCTCTGGGGCCAACGTCCTGACTTTC. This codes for CASSVLGSSGANVLTF.